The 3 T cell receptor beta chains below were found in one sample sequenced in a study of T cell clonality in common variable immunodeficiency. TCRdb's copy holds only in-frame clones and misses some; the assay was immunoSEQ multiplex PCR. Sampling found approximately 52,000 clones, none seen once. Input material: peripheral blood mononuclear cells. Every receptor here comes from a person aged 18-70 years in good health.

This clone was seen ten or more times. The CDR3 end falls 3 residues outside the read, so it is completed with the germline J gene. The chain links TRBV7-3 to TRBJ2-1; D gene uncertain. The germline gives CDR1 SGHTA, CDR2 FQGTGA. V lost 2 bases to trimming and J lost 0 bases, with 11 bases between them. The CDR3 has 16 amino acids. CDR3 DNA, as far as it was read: TGTGCCAGCAGCTTATTAGCCGATAGCTCCTACAATGAG. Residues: CASSLLADSSYNE. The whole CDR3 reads CASSLLADSSYNEQFF. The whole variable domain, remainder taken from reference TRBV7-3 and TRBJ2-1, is GAGVSQTPSNKVTEKGKYVELRCDPISGHTALYWYRQSLGQGPEFLIYFQGTGAADDSGLPNDRFFAVRPEGSVSTLKIQRTERGDSAVYLCASSLLADSSYNEQFFGPGTRLTVL.

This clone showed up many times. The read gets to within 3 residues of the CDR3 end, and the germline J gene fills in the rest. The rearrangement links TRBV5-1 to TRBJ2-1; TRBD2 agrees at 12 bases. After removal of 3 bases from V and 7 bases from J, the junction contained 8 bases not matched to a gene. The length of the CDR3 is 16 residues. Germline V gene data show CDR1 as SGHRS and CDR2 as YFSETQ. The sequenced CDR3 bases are TGCGCCAGCAGCTCACCGACTAGCGGGAGTACGAATGAG. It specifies CASSSPTSGSTNE. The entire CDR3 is CASSSPTSGSTNEQFF.

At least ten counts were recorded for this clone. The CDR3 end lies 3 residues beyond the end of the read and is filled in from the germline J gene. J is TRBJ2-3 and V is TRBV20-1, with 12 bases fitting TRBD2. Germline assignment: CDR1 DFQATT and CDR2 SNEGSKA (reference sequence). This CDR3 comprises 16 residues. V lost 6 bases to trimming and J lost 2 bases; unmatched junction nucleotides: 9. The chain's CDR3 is CSAETSGSMITDTQYF. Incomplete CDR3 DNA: TGCAGTGCAGAGACTAGCGGGAGTATGATCACAGATACG.